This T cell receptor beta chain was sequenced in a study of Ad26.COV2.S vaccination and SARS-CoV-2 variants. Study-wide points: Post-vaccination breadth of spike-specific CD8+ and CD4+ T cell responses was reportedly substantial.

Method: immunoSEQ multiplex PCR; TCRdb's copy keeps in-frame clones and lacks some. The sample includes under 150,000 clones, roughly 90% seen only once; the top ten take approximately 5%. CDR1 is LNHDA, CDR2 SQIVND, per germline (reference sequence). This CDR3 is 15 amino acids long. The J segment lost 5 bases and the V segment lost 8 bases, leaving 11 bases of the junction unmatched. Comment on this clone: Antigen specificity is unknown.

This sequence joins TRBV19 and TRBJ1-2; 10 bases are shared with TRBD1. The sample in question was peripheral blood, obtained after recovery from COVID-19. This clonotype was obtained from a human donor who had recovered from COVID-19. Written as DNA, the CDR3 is TGTGCCAGTCGGGACAGGGGTTCTATCTTGTATGGCTACACCTTC. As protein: CASRDRGSILYGYTF.